A selection of T cell receptor beta chains follows, all from one sample in a study of follicular helper T cells after annual influenza vaccination. Data came from immunoSEQ multiplex PCR; TCRdb stores just in-frame clones and leaves some out. The sample contains 8,500 to 9,000 clones, 80% to 90% of which appear only once. The specimen was CXCR5+ CD38- circulating T follicular helper cells from blood, collected 7 days after influenza vaccination. The receptors originated from an adult who received the influenza vaccine. CDR3s include the opening cysteine and the closing phenylalanine or tryptophan. Fields, in order: D gene, clone size, V gene, J gene, CDR3 protein, CDR3 DNA. A D gene is named only where the DNA matches it firmly. Not all rows give a size; the values are once, few, many and, for expanded clones, a class.

NA	NA	TRBV6-1	TRBJ2-7	CASSGRPMTYEQYF	TGTGCCAGCAGCGGCAGACCGATGACCTACGAGCAGTACTTC
TRBD1	NA	TRBV25-1	TRBJ2-1	CASSVTGGSGNEQFF	TGTGCCAGCAGTGTAACAGGGGGCTCTGGAAATGAGCAGTTCTTC
TRBD1	few	TRBV7-9	TRBJ1-1	CASSSGQGEAFF	TGTGCCAGCAGCTCCGGACAGGGGGAAGCTTTCTTT
NA	NA	TRBV18	TRBJ2-1	CASSPTYSPGEQFF	TGTGCCAGCTCACCAACGTATTCCCCGGGCGAGCAGTTCTTC
NA	NA	TRBV7-2	TRBJ2-6	CASSFQPRVPPGANVLTF	TGTGCCAGCAGCTTCCAACCCAGGGTACCCCCTGGGGCCAACGTCCTGACTTTC
NA	NA	TRBV7-2	TRBJ2-3	CASSLGGVTDTQYF	TGTGCCAGCAGCTTAGGGGGGGTCACAGATACGCAGTATTTT
NA	NA	TRBV5-6	TRBJ2-5	CASRKGTKYETQYF	TGTGCCAGCAGAAAAGGGACAAAGTATGAGACCCAGTACTTC
NA	NA	TRBV6-1	TRBJ1-1	CASSEVRGTEAFF	TGTGCCAGCAGTGAGGTACGGGGCACTGAAGCTTTCTTT
NA	NA	TRBV11-2	TRBJ2-5	CASTKGFQETQYF	TGTGCCAGCACAAAGGGGTTCCAAGAGACCCAGTACTTC
NA	NA	TRBV4-3	TRBJ1-5	CASSQDGRNQPQHF	TGCGCCAGCAGCCAAGACGGGAGAAATCAGCCCCAGCATTTT
TRBD2	NA	TRBV13	TRBJ2-1	CASSLGPDWGLAGGSYNEQFF	TGTGCCAGCAGCTTAGGCCCGGACTGGGGACTAGCGGGGGGGTCCTACAATGAGCAGTTCTTC
NA	NA	TRBV5-1	TRBJ1-1	CASSLTGASLNTEAFF	TGCGCCAGCAGCCTGACAGGCGCAAGTCTGAACACTGAAGCTTTCTTT
NA	NA	TRBV7-3	TRBJ2-5	CASSSGVRGETQYF	TGTGCCAGCAGCTCGGGCGTAAGGGGGGAGACCCAGTACTTC
NA	NA	TRBV4-1	TRBJ2-3	CASSRTWGSYSDTQYF	TGCGCCAGCAGCCGAACTTGGGGTAGTTATTCAGATACGCAGTATTTT
NA	NA	TRBV21-1	TRBJ2-5	CASSKVGYNLGQKTQYF	TGTGCCAGCAGCAAAGTTGGATACAATTTGGGCCAAAAGACCCAGTACTTC
NA	NA	TRBV7-9	TRBJ1-1	CASTRDVGGTEAFF	TGTGCCAGCACCCGGGACGTTGGGGGCACTGAAGCTTTCTTT
NA	NA	TRBV5-6	TRBJ1-2	CASSEFPSGKGYNYGYTF	TGTGCCAGCAGCGAATTTCCCTCGGGTAAGGGCTACAACTATGGCTACACCTTC
TRBD1	NA	TRBV29-1	TRBJ1-1	CSVQGAGGNTEAFF	TGCAGCGTCCAGGGGGCGGGAGGGAACACTGAAGCTTTCTTT
TRBD1	NA	TRBV19	TRBJ1-1	CASSIPGQGERNTEAFF	TGTGCCAGTAGTATCCCTGGGCAGGGGGAAAGGAACACTGAAGCTTTCTTT
TRBD2	NA	TRBV5-1	TRBJ2-5	CASSEAGGAVETQYF	TGCGCCAGCAGCGAAGCGGGGGGCGCGGTAGAGACCCAGTACTTC
NA	NA	TRBV5-5	TRBJ2-3	CASSFAGKDTQYF	TGTGCCAGCAGCTTCGCTGGGAAAGATACGCAGTATTTT
NA	NA	TRBV2	TRBJ2-7	CASSQSRVYEQYF	TGTGCCAGCAGTCAAAGTCGAGTCTACGAGCAGTACTTC
TRBD1	NA	TRBV6-1	TRBJ1-3	CASSPGGVGNTIYF	TGTGCCAGCAGCCCAGGGGGGGTTGGAAACACCATATATTTT
NA	few	TRBV10-1	TRBJ2-7	CASSATGGEQYF	TGCGCCAGCAGTGCTACAGGCGGCGAGCAGTACTTC
NA	NA	TRBV29-1	TRBJ1-1	CSAKRQGHTEAFF	TGCAGCGCCAAGCGCCAGGGACACACTGAAGCTTTCTTT
NA	NA	TRBV11-3	TRBJ1-1	CASSSGAGKEAFF	TGTGCCAGCAGCTCAGGGGCTGGCAAGGAAGCTTTCTTT
NA	NA	TRBV30	TRBJ1-5	CAWSEPGARPQHF	TGTGCCTGGAGTGAACCGGGGGCTAGGCCCCAGCATTTT
TRBD2	NA	TRBV7-2	TRBJ2-1	CASSERGTSGRSSLFF	TGTGCCAGCAGCGAGAGGGGGACTAGCGGGAGGTCTAGCCTGTTCTTC
NA	NA	TRBV7-2	TRBJ2-1	CASSLESEQFF	TGTGCCAGCAGCTTAGAGAGCGAGCAGTTCTTC
TRBD2	NA	TRBV19	TRBJ2-3	CASSLGGGLVGTDTQYF	TGTGCCAGTAGCCTCGGAGGGGGACTAGTGGGCACAGATACGCAGTATTTT
TRBD2	NA	TRBV27	TRBJ2-1	CASRKIAGAYNEQFF	TGTGCCAGCAGGAAAATAGCGGGGGCTTACAATGAGCAGTTCTTC
TRBD1	NA	TRBV18	TRBJ1-1	CASSPGQGPTEAFF	TGTGCCAGCTCACCGGGACAGGGTCCCACTGAAGCTTTCTTT
NA	NA	TRBV9	TRBJ1-3	CASSVATGGVAGNTIYF	TGTGCCAGCAGCGTAGCTACGGGAGGGGTTGCGGGAAACACCATATATTTT
NA	NA	TRBV27	TRBJ2-4	CASSQGKGPANIQYF	TGTGCCAGCAGTCAGGGAAAGGGGCCGGCAAACATTCAGTACTTC
NA	NA	TRBV27	TRBJ1-1	CASSLGGPREAFF	TGTGCCAGCAGTTTGGGGGGTCCTAGGGAGGCTTTCTTT
NA	few	TRBV5-1	TRBJ2-2	CASSLGWGESGELFF	TGCGCCAGCAGCCTCGGATGGGGTGAGAGCGGGGAGCTGTTTTTT
NA	NA	TRBV7-6	TRBJ1-6	CASSLISGRGGSPLHF	TGTGCCAGCAGCTTAATTTCCGGTAGGGGTGGTTCACCCCTCCACTTT
NA	NA	TRBV5-4	TRBJ1-3	CASSLDGGNTIYF	TGTGCCAGCAGCCTAGACGGTGGAAACACCATATATTTT
TRBD2	NA	TRBV28	TRBJ2-5	CASSPYTGGTSGRMKETQYF	TGTGCCAGCAGTCCTTACACTGGGGGGACTAGCGGGAGGATGAAAGAGACCCAGTACTTC
NA	NA	TRBV19	TRBJ1-6	CASSQEINNSPLHF	TGTGCCAGTAGTCAGGAGATAAATAATTCACCCCTCCACTTT
NA	NA	TRBV4-1	TRBJ1-6	CASSQDPVRQKPLSSPLHF	TGCGCCAGCAGCCAAGATCCAGTCAGGCAGAAACCTTTGAGTTCACCCCTCCACTTT
TRBD2	NA	TRBV4-3	TRBJ2-2	CASSQVLAGVDTGELFF	TGCGCCAGCAGCCAAGTTCTAGCGGGAGTAGACACCGGGGAGCTGTTTTTT
NA	few	TRBV5-4	TRBJ1-1	CASSLDTEAFF	TGTGCCAGCAGCTTGGACACTGAAGCTTTCTTT
NA	NA	TRBV6-1	TRBJ2-5	CASRIRVGETQYF	TGTGCCAGCAGGATTCGAGTGGGGGAGACCCAGTACTTC
NA	once	TRBV7-2	TRBJ1-1	CASSSRSNTEAFF	TGTGCCAGCAGCTCCCGGAGTAACACTGAAGCTTTCTTT
NA	NA	TRBV6-4	TRBJ1-2	CASRPDGEAIYGYTF	TGTGCCAGCAGGCCGGATGGGGAGGCAATCTATGGCTACACCTTC
NA	NA	TRBV19	TRBJ2-7	CASSEQGPKIF	TGTGCCAGTAGTGAGCAGGGGCCGAAAATCTTC
NA	NA	TRBV19	TRBJ2-3	CASRPQGPDTQYF	TGTGCCAGTAGACCTCAGGGGCCAGATACGCAGTATTTT
TRBD2	NA	TRBV27	TRBJ2-3	CASSPSGGASDTQYF	TGTGCCAGCAGCCCTAGCGGGGGGGCATCAGATACGCAGTATTTT
TRBD1	NA	TRBV7-9	TRBJ2-2	CASSLRGGGTGELFF	TGTGCCAGCAGCTTACGAGGGGGCGGAACCGGGGAGCTGTTTTTT